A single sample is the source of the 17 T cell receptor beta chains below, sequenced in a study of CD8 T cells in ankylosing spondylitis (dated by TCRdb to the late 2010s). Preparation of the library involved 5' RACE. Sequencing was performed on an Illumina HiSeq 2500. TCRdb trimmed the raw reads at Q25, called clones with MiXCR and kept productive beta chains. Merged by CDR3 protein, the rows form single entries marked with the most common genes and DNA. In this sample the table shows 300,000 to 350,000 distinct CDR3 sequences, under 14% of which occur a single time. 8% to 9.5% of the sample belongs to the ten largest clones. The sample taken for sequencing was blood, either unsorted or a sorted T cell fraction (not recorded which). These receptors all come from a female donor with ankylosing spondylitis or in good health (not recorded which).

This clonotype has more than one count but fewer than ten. CDR3 protein: CASSAGQHYGYTF. The CDR3 coding sequence is TGTGCCAGCAGCGCCGGACAGCACTATGGCTACACCTTC. V gene TRBV7-2 combines with J gene TRBJ1-2; D perhaps matches TRBD1 (6 bases). The V gene's germline CDR1 is SGHTA and CDR2 FQGNSA. Trimming shortened V by 5 bases and J by 3 bases, and 10 bases separated the two germline ends. The CDR3 is made up of 13 amino acids.

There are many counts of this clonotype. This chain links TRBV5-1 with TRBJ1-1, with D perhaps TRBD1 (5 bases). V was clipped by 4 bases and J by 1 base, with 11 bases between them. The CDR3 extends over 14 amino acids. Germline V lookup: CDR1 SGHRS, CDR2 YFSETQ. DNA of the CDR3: TGCGCCAGCAGCCGCGTTGGGGGGAACACTGAAGCTTTCTTT. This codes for CASSRVGGNTEAFF. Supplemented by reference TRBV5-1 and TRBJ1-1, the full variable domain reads KAGVTQTPRYLIKTRGQQVTLSCSPISGHRSVSWYQQTPGQGLQFLFEYFSETQRNKGNFPGRFSGRQFSNSRSEMNVSTLELGDSALYLCASSRVGGNTEAFFGQGTRLTVV.

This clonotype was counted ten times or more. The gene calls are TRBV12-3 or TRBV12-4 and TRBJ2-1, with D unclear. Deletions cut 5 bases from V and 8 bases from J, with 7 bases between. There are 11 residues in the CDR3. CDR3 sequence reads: CASSPFYEQFF. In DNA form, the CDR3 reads TGTGCCAGCAGTCCTTTTTATGAGCAGTTCTTC.

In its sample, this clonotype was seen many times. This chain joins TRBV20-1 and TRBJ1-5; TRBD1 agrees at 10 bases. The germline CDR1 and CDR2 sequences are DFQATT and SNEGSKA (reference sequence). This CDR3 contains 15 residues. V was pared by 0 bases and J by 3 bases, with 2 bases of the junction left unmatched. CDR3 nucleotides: TGCAGTGCTAGAGAGGACAGGGGGTACAATCAGCCCCAGCATTTT. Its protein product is CSAREDRGYNQPQHF.

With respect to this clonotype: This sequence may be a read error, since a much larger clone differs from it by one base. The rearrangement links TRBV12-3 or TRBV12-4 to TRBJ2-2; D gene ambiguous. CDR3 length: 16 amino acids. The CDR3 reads CASSPLESANIGELFF. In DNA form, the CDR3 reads TGTGCCAGCAGTCCTCTGGAGTCCGCGAACATCGGGGAGCTGTTTTTT.

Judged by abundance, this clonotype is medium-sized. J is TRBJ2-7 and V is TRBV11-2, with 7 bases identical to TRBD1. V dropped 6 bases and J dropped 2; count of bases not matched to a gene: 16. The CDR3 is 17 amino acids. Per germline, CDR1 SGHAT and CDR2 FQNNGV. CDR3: CASSQFRTGQSPYEQYF. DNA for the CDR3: TGTGCCAGCAGTCAGTTTCGGACAGGACAGTCCCCCTACGAGCAGTACTTC.

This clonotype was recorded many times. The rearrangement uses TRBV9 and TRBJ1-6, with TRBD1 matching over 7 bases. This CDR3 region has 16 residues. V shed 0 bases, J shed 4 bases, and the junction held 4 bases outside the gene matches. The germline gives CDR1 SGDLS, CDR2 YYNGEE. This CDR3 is CASSVGGGAYNSPLHF. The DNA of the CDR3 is TGTGCCAGCAGCGTAGGAGGGGGCGCATATAATTCACCCCTCCACTTT.

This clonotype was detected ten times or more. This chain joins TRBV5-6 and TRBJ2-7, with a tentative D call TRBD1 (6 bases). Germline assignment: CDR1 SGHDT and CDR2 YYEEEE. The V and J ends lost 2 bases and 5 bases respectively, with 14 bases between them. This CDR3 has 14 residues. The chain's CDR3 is CASSLTQGFDEQYF. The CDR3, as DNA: TGTGCCAGCAGCTTAACACAGGGTTTCGACGAGCAGTACTTC. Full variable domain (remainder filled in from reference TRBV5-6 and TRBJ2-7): DAGVTQSPTHLIKTRGQQVTLRCSPKSGHDTVSWYQQALGQGPQFIFQYYEEEERQRGNFPDRFSGHQFPNYSSELNVNALLLGDSALYLCASSLTQGFDEQYFGPGTRLTVT.

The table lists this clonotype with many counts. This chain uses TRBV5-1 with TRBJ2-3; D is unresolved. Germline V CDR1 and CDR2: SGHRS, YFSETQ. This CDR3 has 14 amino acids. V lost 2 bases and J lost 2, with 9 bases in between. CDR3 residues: CASSFGRITDTQYF. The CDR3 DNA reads TGCGCCAGCAGCTTTGGCAGGATCACAGATACGCAGTATTTT.

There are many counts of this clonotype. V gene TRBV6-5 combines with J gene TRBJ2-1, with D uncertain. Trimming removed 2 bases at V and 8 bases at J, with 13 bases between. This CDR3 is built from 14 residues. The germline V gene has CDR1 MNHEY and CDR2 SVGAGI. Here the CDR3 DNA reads TGTGCCAGCAGTTACGAGCAGCCCCCGCATGAGCAGTTCTTC. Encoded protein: CASSYEQPPHEQFF.

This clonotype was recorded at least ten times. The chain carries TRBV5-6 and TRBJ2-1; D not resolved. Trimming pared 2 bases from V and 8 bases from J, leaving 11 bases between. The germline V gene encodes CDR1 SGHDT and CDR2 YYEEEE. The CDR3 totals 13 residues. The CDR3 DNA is TGTGCCAGCAGCTTCATCGAATTGGATGAGCAGTTCTTC. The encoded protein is CASSFIELDEQFF.

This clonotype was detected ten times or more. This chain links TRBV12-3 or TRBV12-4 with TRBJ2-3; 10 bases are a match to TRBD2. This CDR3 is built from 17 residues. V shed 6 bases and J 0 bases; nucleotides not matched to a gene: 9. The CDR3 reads CASSRLAGITSTDTQYF. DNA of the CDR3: TGTGCCAGCAGCCGACTAGCGGGCATTACTAGCACAGATACGCAGTATTTT.

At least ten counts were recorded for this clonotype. CDR3 in amino acids: CASSLGQGYYTF. The CDR3 nucleotides are TGCGCCAGCAGCTTGGGACAGGGGTACTACACCTTC. V is TRBV5-1 and J is TRBJ1-2; 8 nucleotides align to TRBD1. The ends lost 0 bases at V and 10 bases at J; junction bases unmatched: 2. In germline, CDR1 is SGHRS, CDR2 YFSETQ. The CDR3 covers 12 residues.

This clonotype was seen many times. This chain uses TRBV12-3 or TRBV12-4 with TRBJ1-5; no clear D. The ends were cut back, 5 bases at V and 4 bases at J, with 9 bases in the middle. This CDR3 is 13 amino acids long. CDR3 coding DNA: TGTGCCAGCAGTACGACACGTAATCAGCCCCAGCATTTT. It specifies CASSTTRNQPQHF.

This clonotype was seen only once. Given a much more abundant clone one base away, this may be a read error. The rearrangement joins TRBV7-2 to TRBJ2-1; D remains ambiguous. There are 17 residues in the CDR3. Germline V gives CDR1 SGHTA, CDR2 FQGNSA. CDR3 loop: CASSLAGWQATYNDQFF. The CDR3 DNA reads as TGTGCCAGCAGCTTAGCGGGTTGGCAGGCCACCTACAATGATCAGTTCTTC.

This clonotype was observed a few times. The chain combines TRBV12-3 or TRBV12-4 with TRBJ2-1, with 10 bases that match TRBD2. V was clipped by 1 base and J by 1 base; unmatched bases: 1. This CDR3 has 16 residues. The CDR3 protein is CASSLVLAGSYNEQFF. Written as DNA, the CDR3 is TGTGCCAGCAGTTTAGTACTAGCGGGATCCTACAATGAGCAGTTCTTC.

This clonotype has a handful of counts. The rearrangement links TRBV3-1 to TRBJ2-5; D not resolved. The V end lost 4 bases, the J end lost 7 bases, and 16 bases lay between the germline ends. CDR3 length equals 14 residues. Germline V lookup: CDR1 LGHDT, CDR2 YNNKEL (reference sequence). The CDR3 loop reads CASSPPGGFGTQYF. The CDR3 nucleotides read TGTGCCAGCAGCCCCCCCGGCGGTTTCGGGACCCAGTACTTC.